This TCR beta chain was sequenced in a study of CD8 T cells in cerebrospinal fluid in Alzheimer's disease (dated by TCRdb to 2019 to 2021). Notes on the research overall: To assess CSF T cell clonal expansion, the study used two single-cell approaches: plate-based nested PCR sequencing and droplet-based sequencing. The study tested whether clonally expanded T cells were present in cerebrospinal fluid from healthy elderly individuals and from patients with neurodegenerative disease. In the droplet-based CSF analysis comparing patients with controls, about nine healthy controls (roughly 11,000 cells) and about nine patients with MCI or Alzheimer's disease (about 9,600 cells) were included. The CSF gene-expression analysis, which included patients with Parkinson's disease, covered a total of roughly 25 samples.

CDR1 and CDR2 (LNHDA, SQIVND) derive from the germline V gene (reference sequence). The CDR3 sequence holds 14 residues, the cysteine and phenylalanine included. No DNA has been recorded. The library relied on 10x single-cell sequencing. Profiling of CSF cells was done with 10X Genomics single-cell V(D)J and 5' gene-expression libraries. An Illumina NextSeq550 was used to sequence CSF single-cell TCR libraries. On the study's bioinformatics: V(D)J reads were aligned to the vdj-GRCh38 alts ensemble 2.0.0 reference and were analysed with the Cell Ranger vdj pipeline. Clonotypes were defined as cell barcodes sharing the same set of productive CDR3 nucleotide sequences. To connect clonality with transcriptional profiles, clonotype information was added to the gene-expression metadata in Seurat v3.0. Exclusion was applied to CSF cells with more than 1,800 genes, more than 7,500 UMIs or more than 10% mitochondrial reads. CDR3-beta sequences were compared against VDJdb to identify TCRs with known antigen specificity. Clone sharing was examined by network analysis using the R package qgraph, in which only TCRs with complete alpha and beta chains were included. TCRdb reanalyzed the reads, keeping one entry per CDR3 protein sequence and omitting DNA. What appears here as the V and J calls and clone size reflects TCRdb's work, not the paper's. In this sample's table one finds approximately 1,500 distinct CDR3 sequences. The leading ten clones occupy approximately 19% of the sample.

Acute infectious disease was absent in all participants, and all participants were in good physical condition. Neurodegeneration in patients was confirmed with biomarkers including neurofilament, amyloid-beta and tau. A live/dead marker was used to sort live CSF cells for droplet-based sequencing. CSF was obtained by lumbar puncture, and immune cells were pelleted by centrifugation at 300g. CSF samples were checked for red blood cells, and any sample contaminated with blood was excluded. CSF cells were cryopreserved by placing the cells in freezing medium, freezing the cells overnight at -80 degrees C, and then storing the cells in liquid nitrogen. Before analysis, CSF samples were kept in storage for less than seven months. Study-wide findings and limitations: The EBV-specific clones were neither the most highly expanded clones nor enriched among patients. Only samples with detectable clones (11 healthy, 5 MCI, 5 AD, 6 PD) were included in the overall clonality comparison. In patients with MCI or Alzheimer's disease, the biggest CSF clone accounted for a larger percentage of TCRs than in controls. In pooled data, a highly expanded clone (at least 3% of TCRs) occurred in 1 of 10 healthy subjects versus most of the 6 Alzheimer's patients. It was cautioned by the authors that a causal link between EBV and Alzheimer's disease is not established by the detection of EBV-specific TCRs in CSF.

Regarding this clonotype: The clone's antigen remains unknown.

The sequencing input was cerebrospinal fluid. The rearrangement joined TRBV19 to TRBJ2-7; TCRdb reports TRBD1, a call that lacks DNA to check it against. This clonotype originated in a human donor with mild cognitive impairment. The CDR3 here reads CASSYTGISYEQYF.